The following is a TCR beta chain sequence with its context. These data originate in a study of blood T cell repertoires in COVID-19. Background on the study: Sites across the United States, Italy and Spain contributed samples from acute and convalescent COVID-19.

Original data processing: It was from reference gene primer amplification that nucleated cell counts were estimated. Method: immunoSEQ multiplex PCR; TCRdb's copy keeps in-frame clones and lacks some. The V and J calls and clone size are taken from that table; D and trimming were inferred from the DNA. Of around 250,000 clones listed, more than 70% are singletons. The clonotype originates from a woman aged 18-29 years with acute or convalescent COVID-19. Input material: peripheral blood.

CDR3 coding DNA: TGTGCCAGCAGCTCCCGGACAACCATGGGGGAAAAACTGTTTTTT. Encoded protein: CASSSRTTMGEKLFF. The chain joins TRBV6-5 to TRBJ1-4; perhaps TRBD1 as D (5 bases). There are 15 residues in the CDR3. CDR1 MNHEY and CDR2 SVGAGI come from the germline V gene. Trimming shortened V by 6 bases and J by 8 bases, and 19 bases separated the two germline ends.